This entry features one T cell receptor beta chain sequence. This entry belongs to a study of cytomegalovirus exposure and HLA in healthy donors. The PCR employed 60 Vbeta primers together with 13 Jbeta primers. Measured with immunoSEQ multiplex PCR; TCRdb has only the in-frame clones, and not every one. Its listing shows tens of thousands of clones. The CDR3 is 13 amino acids. V lost 4 bases and J lost 3, with 9 bases in between. Germline V gene data show CDR1 as KGHSH and CDR2 as LQKENI. The TCR comes from a young woman in good health and CMV-seronegative. This chain joins TRBV18 and TRBJ1-2, with D possibly matching TRBD1 (5 bases). What was sequenced was PBMCs. The CDR3 DNA reads TGTGCCAGCTCACAGGCCAGGGACTATGGCTACACCTTC. The encoded protein is CASSQARDYGYTF.